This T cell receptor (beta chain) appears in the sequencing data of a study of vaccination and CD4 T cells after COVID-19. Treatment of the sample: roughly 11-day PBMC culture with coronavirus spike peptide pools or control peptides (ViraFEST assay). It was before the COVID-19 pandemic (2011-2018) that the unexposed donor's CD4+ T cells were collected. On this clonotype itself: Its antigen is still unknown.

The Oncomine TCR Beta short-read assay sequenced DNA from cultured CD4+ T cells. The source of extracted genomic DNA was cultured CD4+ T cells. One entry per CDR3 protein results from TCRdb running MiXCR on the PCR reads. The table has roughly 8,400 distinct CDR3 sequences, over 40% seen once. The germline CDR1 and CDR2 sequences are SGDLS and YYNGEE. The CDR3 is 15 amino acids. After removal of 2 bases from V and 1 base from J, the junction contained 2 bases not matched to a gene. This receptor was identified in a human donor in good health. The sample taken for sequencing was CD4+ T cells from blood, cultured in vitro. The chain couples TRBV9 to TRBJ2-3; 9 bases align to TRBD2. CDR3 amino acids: CASSVVAGGTDTQYF. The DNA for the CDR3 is TGTGCCAGCAGCGTGGTAGCGGGGGGCACAGATACGCAGTATTTT.